These 22 T cell receptor beta chains originate from one sample sequenced in a study of technical replicates of blood from a handful of donors. Clones were sequenced by immunoSEQ multiplex PCR, and TCRdb holds only the in-frame ones, with some missing. The data show some 80,000 clones, more than 80% seen once. The sequenced sample consisted of PBMCs. The receptors were gathered from a human donor in good health. Some clones in this sample may be carry-over from other donors' samples.

This rearrangement joins TRBV29-1 to TRBJ2-1; D possibly corresponds to TRBD2 (6 bases). CDR3 length: 14 residues. Germline assignment: CDR1 SQVTM and CDR2 ANQGSEA. Between the trimmed V and J ends, which lost 1 base and 3 bases, there was a span of 10 bases. The CDR3 region has the DNA TGCAGCGTTGAAGGGACTATGGGCTACAATGAGCAGTTCTTC. Translation: CSVEGTMGYNEQFF.

CDR3 residues: CASSMTNHNSPLHF. The CDR3 DNA sequence: TGTGCCAGTAGTATGACAAACCATAATTCACCCCTCCACTTT. The V and J genes are TRBV19 and TRBJ1-6; D is unresolved. This CDR3 has 14 amino acids. Germline V gene lookup returns CDR1 LNHDA and CDR2 SQIVND (reference sequence). V was pared by 3 bases and J by 5 bases, with 8 bases between.

This clone came up once. The V and J genes are TRBV4-1 and TRBJ1-4, with D uncertain. The V end lost 4 bases, the J end lost 3 bases, and 12 bases lay between the germline ends. The CDR3 consists of 15 residues. Germline V CDR1 and CDR2: MGHRA, YSYEKL. The CDR3: CASSLMLLSNEKLFF. For the CDR3, the DNA is TGCGCCAGCAGCCTTATGCTACTCTCTAATGAAAAACTGTTTTTT.

The V call is TRBV5-8, the J call TRBJ2-1; tentative D call: TRBD2 (5 bases). The CDR3 is 12 residues long. The germline CDR1 and CDR2 sequences are SGHTS and YDEGEE. Trimming removed 7 bases at V and 3 bases at J, with 8 bases between. Here the CDR3 DNA reads TGTGCCAGCGGTCGGGGCTACAATGAGCAGTTCTTC. Translating it yields CASGRGYNEQFF. The full variable domain, in which reference TRBV5-8 and TRBJ2-1 provide the parts outside the CDR3, is EAGVTQSPTHLIKTRGQQATLRCSPISGHTSVYWYQQALGLGLQFLLWYDEGEERNRGNFPPRFSGRQFPNYSSELNVNALELEDSALYLCASGRGYNEQFFGPGTRLTVL.

This clone is medium-sized (0.01 to 0.1%) by share. This sequence joins TRBV13 and TRBJ1-6; the D gene is possibly TRBD1 (5 bases). CDR1 is PRHDT and CDR2 is FYEKMQ in the germline V gene (reference sequence). Deletions cut 0 bases from V and 10 bases from J, with 10 bases between. The CDR3 consists of 14 residues. CDR3: CASSLGGVGSPLHF. The CDR3 region has the DNA TGTGCCAGCAGCTTAGGAGGGGTCGGGTCACCCCTCCACTTT.

This clone was seen a few times. V gene TRBV6-4 combines with J gene TRBJ1-2, with D uncertain. Germline V CDR1 and CDR2: MRHNA, SNTAGT. The CDR3 runs 13 residues. V lost 2 bases to trimming and J lost 6 bases, with 10 bases between them. CDR3 sequence (DNA): TGTGCCAGCAGTGACGACCGGGTCGATGGCTACACCTTC. It codes for CASSDDRVDGYTF.

The chain joins TRBV30 to TRBJ2-6; tentative D call: TRBD1 (5 bases). Germline CDR1 reads GTSNPN; CDR2 reads SVGIG (reference sequence). V was pared by 0 bases and J by 2 bases, with 5 bases between. This CDR3 has 14 amino acids. DNA for the CDR3: TGTGCCTGGAGTGTAGGGGCTGGGGCCAACGTCCTGACTTTC. Encoded protein: CAWSVGAGANVLTF.

The CDR3 region has the DNA TGCGCCAGCAGCCAAGATGCTAGCGGGTCCTACGAGCAGTACTTC. Protein product: CASSQDASGSYEQYF. V and J are TRBV4-3 and TRBJ2-7, with 8 positions matching TRBD2. The J segment lost 1 base and the V segment lost 0 bases, leaving 2 bases of the junction unmatched. The germline CDR1 and CDR2 sequences are LGHNA and YSLEER. CDR3 length equals 15 residues.

This rearrangement joins TRBV29-1 to TRBJ1-4, with 8 nucleotides matching TRBD1. Losses at the gene ends were 4 bases for V and 6 bases for J; bases not matched to a gene: 7. Germline assignment: CDR1 SQVTM and CDR2 ANQGSEA. The CDR3 spans 14 residues. The CDR3 coding sequence is TGCAGCGTTGCAGCCAGGGGGCGGGATGAAAAACTGTTTTTT. It translates to CSVAARGRDEKLFF.

A few counts support this clone. The rearrangement links TRBV2 to TRBJ2-7, with D maybe TRBD1 (6 bases). The V end was cut by 8 bases, the J end by 2 bases, with 16 bases between. Germline lookup yields CDR1 SNHLY and CDR2 FYNNEI. This CDR3 has 14 amino acids. The CDR3 region is CASGSGTLTYEQYF. The CDR3 nucleotides are TGTGCCAGCGGATCCGGGACACTAACCTACGAGCAGTACTTC.

This chain links TRBV5-1 with TRBJ1-4; tentatively, D is TRBD1 (5 bases). Germline CDR1 is SGHRS and CDR2 is YFSETQ. The length of the CDR3 is 16 residues. Trimming pared 2 bases from V and 0 bases from J, leaving 11 bases between. The CDR3 loop reads CASSFAGDATNEKLFF. CDR3 bases: TGCGCCAGCAGCTTCGCGGGGGACGCAACTAATGAAAAACTGTTTTTT.

The chain joins TRBV29-1 to TRBJ1-1; the D gene is possibly TRBD1 (5 bases). Deletions cut 4 bases from V and 7 bases from J, with 19 bases between. The germline V gene encodes CDR1 SQVTM and CDR2 ANQGSEA. CDR3 length: 14 residues. The CDR3 here is CSVGPRLRTLEAFF. In nucleotides, the CDR3 is TGCAGCGTTGGGCCGAGACTCCGGACACTTGAAGCTTTCTTT.

J is TRBJ2-5 and V is TRBV6-5; D may be TRBD2 (6 bases). The V end was cut by 7 bases, the J end by 0 bases, with 12 bases between. The CDR3 loop spans 14 amino acids. The germline V gene encodes CDR1 MNHEY and CDR2 SVGAGI. The CDR3 is CASKGTVYQETQYF. The DNA for the CDR3 is TGTGCCAGCAAAGGGACTGTGTACCAAGAGACCCAGTACTTC.

V is TRBV7-3 and J is TRBJ1-5; D remains unclear. The ends were cut back, 0 bases at V and 7 bases at J, with 7 bases in the middle. Germline V gene data show CDR1 as SGHTA and CDR2 as FQGTGA. The CDR3 contains 13 residues. The CDR3 region is CASSLTGGQPQHF. The CDR3, as DNA: TGTGCCAGCAGCTTAACGGGAGGGCAGCCCCAGCATTTT.

This sequence joins TRBV10-3 and TRBJ2-7; D is perhaps TRBD1 (6 bases). The CDR3 sequence is 12 residues long. V lost 10 bases and J lost 2, with 12 bases in between. The germline gives CDR1 ENHRY, CDR2 SYGVKD. CDR3 nucleotide sequence: TGTGCCACCGGACAGATTCCCTACGAGCAGTACTTC. Encoded protein: CATGQIPYEQYF.

The rearrangement joins TRBV5-1 to TRBJ1-1; the D gene is possibly TRBD1 (5 bases). Trimming cost V 0 bases and J 8 bases, with 8 bases left between them. This CDR3 comprises 12 residues. Germline CDR1 reads SGHRS; CDR2 reads YFSETQ. For the CDR3, the DNA is TGCGCCAGCAGCTTGGGACAGCAAGAAGCTTTCTTT. It codes for CASSLGQQEAFF.

The chain employs TRBV4-1 and TRBJ1-2; D not resolved. The CDR3 has 15 residues. V dropped 2 bases and J dropped 1 base, with 11 bases sitting between them. CDR1 is MGHRA and CDR2 is YSYEKL in the germline V gene. CDR3: CASSQILQLNYGYTF. CDR3 coding DNA: TGCGCCAGCAGCCAAATATTACAGCTTAACTATGGCTACACCTTC.

The rearrangement links TRBV7-2 to TRBJ1-5; D is undetermined. There are 15 residues in the CDR3. In germline, CDR1 is SGHTA, CDR2 FQGNSA. V shed 1 base and J shed 0 bases, with 7 bases lying between them. The CDR3 DNA follows: TGTGCCAGCAGCTTAGGGCAGGCTAGCAATCAGCCCCAGCATTTT. Amino acid sequence: CASSLGQASNQPQHF.

This clone was seen more than once but under ten times. This chain connects TRBV6-5 to TRBJ1-1; 9 nucleotides line up with TRBD1. CDR3 length: 14 residues. V lost 7 bases and J lost 6; bases outside the gene matches: 9. The germline V gene has CDR1 MNHEY and CDR2 SVGAGI. CDR3 sequence: CASTKTGGFPEAFF. The CDR3 DNA reads TGTGCCAGCACCAAGACAGGGGGATTTCCTGAAGCTTTCTTT.

This chain uses TRBV4-1 with TRBJ2-5, with 12 nucleotides matching TRBD2. This CDR3 has 15 residues. CDR1 and CDR2 from the germline V gene are MGHRA and YSYEKL. V lost 6 bases and J lost 2; bases outside the gene matches: 4. The CDR3 region is CASSPLAGGQETQYF. The DNA for the CDR3 is TGCGCCAGCAGTCCCCTAGCGGGAGGGCAAGAGACCCAGTACTTC.

CDR3 nucleotide sequence: TGTGCCAGCAGCCTCCCGGATCAGCCCCAGCATTTT. Its translation: CASSLPDQPQHF. V and J are TRBV21-1 and TRBJ1-5. TRBV21-1 is annotated as a pseudogene. The CDR3 runs 12 residues.

This chain uses TRBV9 with TRBJ2-7; D uncertain. CDR1 and CDR2 from the germline V gene are SGDLS and YYNGEE. V lost 0 bases and J lost 2, with 6 bases in between. This CDR3 has 13 amino acids. The CDR3, as DNA: TGTGCCAGCAGCGTAGACCCAGCCTACGAGCAGTACTTC. It yields the protein CASSVDPAYEQYF.